In its sample, the clone carrying this T cell receptor (beta chain) was seen once. Negative isolation yielded CD4+ and CD8+ T cells, and FACS enriched TEMRA cells. The sample belongs to a study of CD8 T cells in Susac syndrome. Random-hexamer reverse transcription was applied to roughly 0.45 to 1 ug RNA. The TCR beta CDR3 was amplified by immunoSEQ multiplex PCR across 54 Vbeta, 13 Jbeta. TCRdb reprocessed the immunoSEQ multiplex PCR reads via MiXCR and lists one record per CDR3 protein. The sample lists some 130,000 distinct CDR3 sequences; about 94% were seen once. V gave up 7 bases and J gave up 2 bases, with 13 bases separating them. Germline V gene lookup returns CDR1 DFQATT and CDR2 SNEGSKA (reference sequence). CDR3 length: 13 amino acids.

Sequenced material: CD4+ T cells from PBMCs. The chain joins TRBV20-1 to TRBJ2-3; D perhaps matches TRBD1 (6 bases). The TCR was taken from a human donor with multiple sclerosis. CDR3 sequence reads: CSGWTALTDTQYF. The CDR3 DNA reads as TGCAGTGGATGGACAGCCCTCACAGATACGCAGTATTTT.